A selection of T cell receptor beta chains follows, all from one sample in a study of T-cell reconstitution after alpha-beta-depleted transplantation in children. A single record per CDR3 protein comes from TCRdb applying MiXCR to the PCR reads. The sample gives around 800,000 distinct CDR3 sequences, roughly 16% of which show up once; approximately 5% is in the top ten. The specimen comprised PBMCs, mostly from graft donor cells, sampled 360 days after TCRalphabeta/CD19-depleted stem cell transplant. The receptors shown here come from a male patient aged 10 to 17 who had a stem cell transplant for acute lymphoblastic leukemia, so the T cells may come from the graft donor. Each CDR3 is given with its conserved first and last residue. Each record gives: D gene, V gene, clone size, J gene, CDR3 protein, CDR3 DNA. The D gene is left open where the match is weak. Clone size is shown for a subset of rows, as once, few, many or a class of expanded clone.

-	TRBV10-1	-	TRBJ2-6	CASKESMELRGANVLTF	TGCGCCAGCAAAGAATCTATGGAACTGCGCGGGGCCAACGTCCTGACTTTC
-	TRBV9	-	TRBJ2-3	CASSVELAVDTQYF	TGTGCCAGCAGCGTTGAACTAGCAGTCGATACGCAGTATTTT
-	TRBV7-8	-	TRBJ1-3	CASSLSPYSSGNTIYF	TGTGCCAGCAGCTTAAGTCCTTATAGCTCTGGAAACACCATATATTTT
-	TRBV12-3/TRBV12-4	-	TRBJ2-1	CASRFLGYNEQFF	TGTGCCAGCAGATTCTTGGGGTATAATGAGCAGTTCTTC
-	TRBV2	-	TRBJ2-5	CASSEGGKAYQETQYF	TGTGCCAGCAGTGAAGGGGGGAAAGCGTACCAAGAGACCCAGTACTTC
TRBD2	TRBV7-2	-	TRBJ2-5	CASSLGGDLGKTQYF	TGTGCCAGCAGCTTGGGAGGGGACCTGGGAAAGACCCAGTACTTC
TRBD2	TRBV12-3/TRBV12-4	-	TRBJ2-2	CASSFGGGTGELFF	TGTGCCAGCAGTTTCGGGGGAGGGACCGGGGAGCTGTTTTTT
-	TRBV4-1	few	TRBJ2-2	CASSQAYLDRVTGELFF	TGCGCCAGCAGCCAAGCGTATCTGGACAGAGTCACCGGGGAGCTGTTTTTT
TRBD1	TRBV11-1	-	TRBJ2-3	CASSLAAEMGQRTYPTDTQYF	TGTGCCAGCAGCTTAGCGGCCGAAATGGGACAGCGTACTTATCCCACAGATACGCAGTATTTT
-	TRBV12-3/TRBV12-4	-	TRBJ2-4	CASSNHRRDIQYF	TGTGCCAGCAGTAATCACAGGAGGGACATTCAGTACTTC
-	TRBV30	-	TRBJ2-1	CAWSQGRYNEQFF	TGTGCCTGGAGTCAAGGCAGGTACAATGAGCAGTTCTTC